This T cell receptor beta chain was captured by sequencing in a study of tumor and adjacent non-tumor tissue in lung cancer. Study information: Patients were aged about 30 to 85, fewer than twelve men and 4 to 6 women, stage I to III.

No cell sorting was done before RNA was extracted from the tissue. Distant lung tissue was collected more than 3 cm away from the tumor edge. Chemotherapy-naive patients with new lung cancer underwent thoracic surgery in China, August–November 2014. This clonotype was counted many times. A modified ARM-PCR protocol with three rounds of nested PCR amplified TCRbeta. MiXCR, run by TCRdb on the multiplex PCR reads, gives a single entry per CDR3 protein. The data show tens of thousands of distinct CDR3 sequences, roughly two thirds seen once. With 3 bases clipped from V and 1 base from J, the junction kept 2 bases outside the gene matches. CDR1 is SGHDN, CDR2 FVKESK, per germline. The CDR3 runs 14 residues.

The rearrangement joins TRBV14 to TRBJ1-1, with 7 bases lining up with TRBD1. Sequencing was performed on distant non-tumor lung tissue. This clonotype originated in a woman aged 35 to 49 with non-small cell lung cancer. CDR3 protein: CASSQYRGNTEAFF. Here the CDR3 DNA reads TGTGCCAGCAGCCAGTACAGGGGGAACACTGAAGCTTTCTTT.